This is a list of T cell receptor beta chains from one sample in a study of PD-L1 blockade in urothelial cancer. The method was immunoSEQ multiplex PCR; TCRdb's version includes in-frame clones alone and lacks a portion of them. The repertoire holds about 50,000 clones, with 75% to 90% as singletons. The input for sequencing was PBMCs, taken around atezolizumab (anti-PD-L1) treatment. These receptors all come from a man aged 55-75 years with urothelial cancer. Both conserved end residues are part of each CDR3. D genes are given only for firm matches. Rows give clone size only sometimes, using once, few, many, or a class for an expanded clone.

15 | TRBJ2-5 | few | TRBV6-1 | TRBD2 | CASSEGWGGRETQYF | TGTGCCAGCAGTGAAGGTTGGGGCGGGAGGGAGACCCAGTACTTC
14 | TRBJ1-3 | - | TRBV6-5 | - | CASIPTYSGNTIYF | TGTGCCAGCATCCCCACCTACTCTGGAAACACCATATATTTT
14 | TRBJ2-7 | medium-sized | TRBV5-4 | TRBD1 | CASSYPGTGSEQYF | TGTGCCAGCAGCTACCCCGGGACAGGGAGCGAGCAGTACTTC
15 | TRBJ2-3 | - | TRBV19 | - | CASSIGTVPTDTQYF | TGTGCCAGTAGTATAGGCACGGTCCCCACAGATACGCAGTATTTT
13 | TRBJ1-5 | - | TRBV2 | - | CACTDSSNQPQHF | TGTGCTTGCACGGACAGCAGCAATCAGCCCCAGCATTTT
12 | TRBJ2-7 | - | TRBV6-6 | - | CATLAGSYEQYF | TGTGCCACCTTGGCAGGTTCCTACGAGCAGTACTTC
16 | TRBJ2-3 | - | TRBV6-4 | TRBD1 | CASSFDGTGGTDTQYF | TGTGCCAGCAGTTTCGACGGGACAGGGGGCACAGATACGCAGTATTTT
16 | TRBJ2-7 | - | TRBV7-6 | TRBD2 | CASTTGGAGLAYEQYF | TGTGCCAGCACCACGGGGGGGGCAGGGCTGGCCTACGAGCAGTACTTC
17 | TRBJ2-5 | - | TRBV5-4 | TRBD2 | CASSLWYGGGAPETQYF | TGTGCCAGCAGCTTGTGGTACGGCGGGGGGGCCCCAGAGACCCAGTACTTC
14 | TRBJ1-6 | - | TRBV5-4 | TRBD1 | CASSLDGTGGPLHF | TGTGCCAGCAGCTTGGACGGGACAGGGGGACCCCTCCACTTT
15 | TRBJ2-7 | - | TRBV4-2 | TRBD1 | CASSQTSDRVLEQYF | TGTGCCAGCAGCCAAACTTCCGACAGGGTCCTCGAGCAGTACTTC
16 | TRBJ1-5 | - | TRBV7-8 | - | CASTVGEVYSNQPQHF | TGTGCCAGTACCGTCGGAGAGGTCTATAGCAATCAGCCCCAGCATTTT
16 | TRBJ1-5 | - | TRBV5-6 | TRBD1 | CASSGGTGGGNQPQHF | TGTGCCAGCAGCGGAGGGACAGGGGGTGGCAATCAGCCCCAGCATTTT
15 | TRBJ2-5 | - | TRBV5-6 | - | CASSYYWAGQETQYF | TGTGCCAGCAGCTATTATTGGGCAGGGCAAGAGACCCAGTACTTC
16 | TRBJ2-2 | - | TRBV29-1 | TRBD2 | CSVARLAGENTGELFF | TGCAGCGTAGCTAGACTAGCGGGGGAAAACACCGGGGAGCTGTTTTTT
14 | TRBJ1-2 | - | TRBV5-1 | - | CASGTARSPYGYTF | TGCGCCAGCGGCACAGCCCGGTCCCCATATGGCTACACCTTC